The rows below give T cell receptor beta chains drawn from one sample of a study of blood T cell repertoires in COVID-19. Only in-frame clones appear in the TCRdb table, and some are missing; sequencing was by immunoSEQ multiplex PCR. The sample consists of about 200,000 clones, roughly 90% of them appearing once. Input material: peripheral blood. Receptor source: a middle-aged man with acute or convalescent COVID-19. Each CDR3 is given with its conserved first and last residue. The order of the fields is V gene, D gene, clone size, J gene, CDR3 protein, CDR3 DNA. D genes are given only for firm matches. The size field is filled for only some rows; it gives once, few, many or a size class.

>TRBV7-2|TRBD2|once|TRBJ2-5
CASSLEGTSGGRQTQYF
TGTGCCAGCAGCCTAGAGGGGACTAGCGGGGGTCGGCAGACCCAGTACTTC
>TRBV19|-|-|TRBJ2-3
CASSMVSGGTDTQYF
TGTGCCAGTAGTATGGTTAGCGGTGGTACAGATACGCAGTATTTT
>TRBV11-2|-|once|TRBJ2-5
CASSSIPGGQETQYF
TGTGCCAGCAGCTCGATACCAGGGGGGCAAGAGACCCAGTACTTC
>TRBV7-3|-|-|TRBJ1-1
CASSLNEPRWAFF
TGTGCCAGCAGCTTAAACGAGCCCAGGTGGGCTTTCTTT
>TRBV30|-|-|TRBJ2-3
CAWSVGLRESTDTQYF
TGTGCCTGGAGTGTAGGGTTGAGGGAAAGCACAGATACGCAGTATTTT
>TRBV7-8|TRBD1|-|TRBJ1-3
CASSLEYRGPPSSGNTIYF
TGTGCCAGCAGCTTAGAGTACAGGGGACCCCCCAGCTCTGGAAACACCATATATTTT
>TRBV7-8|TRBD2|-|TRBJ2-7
CASSLVLAGGEQYF
TGTGCCAGCAGCTTAGTACTAGCGGGAGGTGAGCAGTACTTC
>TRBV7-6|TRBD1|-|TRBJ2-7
CASSLGQGAYEQYF
TGTGCCAGCAGCTTAGGACAGGGGGCCTACGAGCAGTACTTC
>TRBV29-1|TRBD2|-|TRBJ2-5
CSVASGKDGETQYF
TGCAGCGTCGCTAGCGGGAAGGACGGAGAGACCCAGTACTTC
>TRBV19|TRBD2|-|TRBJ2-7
CASSLGHSGRLSEQYF
TGTGCCAGTAGCTTAGGGCATAGCGGGAGGTTGAGCGAGCAGTACTTC
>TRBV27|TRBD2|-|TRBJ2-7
CASSLFGTSYEQYF
TGTGCCAGCAGTTTATTTGGGACTAGCTACGAGCAGTACTTC
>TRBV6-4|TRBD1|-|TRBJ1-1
CASSETGGHPPTEAFF
TGTGCCAGCAGTGAAACAGGGGGCCATCCCCCTACTGAAGCTTTCTTT
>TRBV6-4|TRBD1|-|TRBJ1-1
CASSRGLGTEAFF
TGTGCCAGCAGCAGGGGGCTAGGGACTGAAGCTTTCTTT
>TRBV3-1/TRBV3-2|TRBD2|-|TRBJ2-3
CASSPRGTLAGGTDTQYF
TGTGCCAGCAGCCCACGGGGGACCTTAGCGGGGGGCACAGATACGCAGTATTTT
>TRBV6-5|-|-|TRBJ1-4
CASRDIDEKLFF
TGTGCCAGCAGGGACATAGATGAAAAACTGTTTTTT
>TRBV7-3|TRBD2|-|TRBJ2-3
CASSLTSGVTDTQYF
TGTGCCAGCAGCTTGACTAGCGGTGTCACAGATACGCAGTATTTT
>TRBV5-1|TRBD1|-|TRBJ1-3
CASSLDPTGRNTIYF
TGCGCCAGCAGCTTGGACCCGACAGGGCGAAACACCATATATTTT
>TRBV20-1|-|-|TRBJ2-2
CSASQRTNTGELFF
TGCAGTGCTAGTCAGCGGACGAACACCGGGGAGCTGTTTTTT
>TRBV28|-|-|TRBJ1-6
CASSLAGRSPLF
TGTGCCAGCAGTTTGGCAGGAAGATCCCCACTCTTT
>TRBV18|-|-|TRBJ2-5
CASSRNNQETQYF
TGTGCCAGCTCACGAAACAACCAAGAGACCCAGTACTTC
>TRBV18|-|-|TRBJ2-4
CASSGGGGGHIQYF
TGTGCCAGCTCAGGGGGAGGCGGTGGTCACATTCAGTACTTC
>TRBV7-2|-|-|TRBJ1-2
CASSIPYEVPNYGYTF
TGTGCCAGCAGCATCCCCTATGAGGTTCCTAACTATGGCTACACCTTC
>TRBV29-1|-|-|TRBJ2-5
CSSRDTGRSGETQYF
TGCAGCTCCCGGGACACTGGGCGTAGCGGGGAGACCCAGTACTTC
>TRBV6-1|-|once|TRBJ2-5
CASSEVLAWGETQYF
TGTGCCAGCAGTGAGGTGCTAGCTTGGGGAGAGACCCAGTACTTC